The 3 T cell receptor beta chains below were found in one sample sequenced in a study of blood T cells in healthy people across ages. The authors ran a second PCR of about 6 to 11 cycles using a sample-barcoded 5' primer and a J-beta primer mix. One entry per CDR3 protein, called by TCRdb with MiXCR from the 5' RACE reads. The sample gives around 1.1 million distinct CDR3 sequences, around two fifths of which show up once; around 13% is in the top ten. Sequencing input: blood. The source is a man aged 18 to 30 in good health.

With respect to this clonotype: This clone may be a read error of a much larger clone one base away. The chain links TRBV10-3 to TRBJ1-2, with 9 bases aligning to TRBD1. V lost 8 bases, J lost 0 bases, and 7 bases stayed unmatched. CDR1 and CDR2 (germline): ENHRY, SYGVKD. CDR3 length equals 15 residues. The CDR3 DNA reads TGTGCCATCGCCGCACAGGGGGCAGCTAACTATGGCTACACCTTC. It codes for CAIAAQGAANYGYTF.

This chain connects TRBV7-2 to TRBJ2-3; D is possibly TRBD2 (5 bases). The V gene lost 0 bases and the J gene lost 2 bases, with 15 bases spanning the gap. The CDR3 is made up of 17 amino acids. CDR1 and CDR2 (germline): SGHTA, FQGNSA. The CDR3 nucleotides are TGTGCCAGCAGCTTAGCCGGGCTAGCCTCCTCCACAGATACGCAGTATTTT. Its protein is CASSLAGLASSTDTQYF.

The sample holds a few counts of this clonotype. The chain links TRBV20-1 to TRBJ2-3; 7 bases match TRBD2. The CDR3 has 12 amino acids. With V trimmed by 3 bases and J by 6 bases, 3 bases remained unmatched. The germline V gene encodes CDR1 DFQATT and CDR2 SNEGSKA (reference sequence). In DNA, the CDR3 is TGCAGTGCTAGGTCGCGGGGGGATACGCAGTATTTT. Its translation: CSARSRGDTQYF.